The T cell receptor (beta chain) under discussion was sequenced for a study of graft-versus-host responses after intestinal transplantation. Points on this clone: The antigen remains undetermined.

Per germline, CDR1 SGHAT and CDR2 FQNNGV. The CDR3 is 16 residues long. The ends were cut back, 2 bases at V and 7 bases at J, with 20 bases in the middle. Data came from immunoSEQ multiplex PCR; TCRdb stores just in-frame clones and leaves some out. The sample shows about 120,000 clones, about 95% of them seen only once. The source of this sequence is a human donor who received an intestinal transplant. Here the sequenced sample was unstimulated CD8+ T cells sorted from spleen or lymph node cells, taken before intestinal transplant. The V gene is TRBV11-2, the J gene TRBJ2-5; D unresolved. The CDR3 nucleotides read TGTGCCAGCAGCTTAAAGGGCCTGCGTGGTGGAGTGACCCAGTACTTC. Its translation is CASSLKGLRGGVTQYF.